This T cell receptor (beta chain) derives from a study of blood T cells in healthy people across ages. This CDR3 has 14 residues. Germline loops: CDR1 LGHNA, CDR2 YNFKEQ. The V end lost 0 bases, the J end lost 3 bases, and 8 bases lay between the germline ends. This clonotype was picked up a small number of times. Primed by a sample-barcoded 5' primer and a J-beta primer mix, a second PCR proceeded for roughly 6 to 12 cycles. Each CDR3 protein gets one entry after TCRdb re-called the 5' RACE reads with MiXCR. The table lists 1.5 million to 2 million distinct CDR3 sequences, about two fifths of them singletons, with around 23% in the top ten.

Source material: blood. The V gene is TRBV4-2, the J gene TRBJ2-5; D unresolved. The receptor's source is a human donor in good health. CDR3 nucleotide sequence: TGTGCCAGCAGCCAAGAGATTCCTAAAGAGACCCAGTACTTC. This codes for CASSQEIPKETQYF.